The rows below give T cell receptor beta chains drawn from one sample of a study of identifying expanded T cells in peripheral blood. Libraries were prepared by immunoSEQ multiplex PCR; TCRdb keeps only in-frame clonotypes and omits some of them. The sample contains tens of thousands of clones, about four fifths of which appear only once. Sequencing was done on a sample of blood. These receptors originate from a person aged 18 to 70 in good health. Both conserved end residues are part of each CDR3. The D gene is left open where the match is weak. Only part of the rows carry a size: once, few, many, or a class if the clone is expanded.

D	size	J	length	V	CDR3	DNA
TRBD2	few	TRBJ2-2	16	TRBV28	CASSFRTSGPYGELFF	TGTGCCAGCAGCTTCCGGACTAGCGGGCCCTACGGGGAGCTGTTTTTT
TRBD1	-	TRBJ2-3	17	TRBV5-1	CASSLGTGGFGTDTQYF	TGCGCCAGCAGCTTAGGGACAGGGGGATTTGGCACAGATACGCAGTATTTT
-	-	TRBJ2-7	12	TRBV7-4	CASSSPSSEQYF	TGTGCCAGCAGCTCCCCCTCGAGCGAGCAGTACTTC
-	-	TRBJ2-7	14	TRBV9	CASSVEDTPYEQYF	TGTGCCAGCAGCGTAGAGGACACCCCCTACGAGCAGTACTTC
-	-	TRBJ2-5	14	TRBV27	CASTRTGAQETQYF	TGTGCCAGCACAAGAACCGGGGCTCAAGAGACCCAGTACTTC
-	-	TRBJ1-1	16	TRBV7-2	CASSLRGVKSNTEAFF	TGTGCCAGCAGCTTACGGGGGGTAAAGTCGAACACTGAAGCTTTCTTT
-	-	TRBJ2-2	14	TRBV7-9	CASSPHRDTGELFF	TGTGCCAGCAGCCCCCACAGGGACACCGGGGAGCTGTTTTTT
-	-	TRBJ1-2	13	TRBV15	CATSKDWADGYTF	TGTGCCACCAGCAAGGATTGGGCAGATGGCTACACCTTC
TRBD1	few	TRBJ2-1	16	TRBV5-5	CASSSWDRGSNNEQFF	TGTGCCAGCAGCTCGTGGGACAGGGGATCCAACAATGAGCAGTTCTTC
-	-	TRBJ2-4	16	TRBV11-2	CASSLSAGVAKNIQYF	TGTGCCAGCAGCTTATCGGCAGGGGTAGCCAAAAACATTCAGTACTTC
TRBD1	-	TRBJ1-2	16	TRBV15	CATSRNWGQGDYGYTF	TGTGCCACCAGCAGAAACTGGGGACAGGGGGACTATGGCTACACCTTC
-	-	TRBJ2-1	13	TRBV18	CASSPRGDHEQFF	TGTGCCAGCTCACCACGAGGGGATCATGAGCAGTTCTTC
TRBD2	-	TRBJ2-5	15	TRBV19	CASKTSGSEQETQYF	TGTGCCAGTAAGACTAGCGGGAGTGAGCAAGAGACCCAGTACTTC
TRBD1	-	TRBJ2-3	15	TRBV6-6	CASSYPGQGVDTQYF	TGTGCCAGCAGTTATCCGGGACAGGGAGTGGATACGCAGTATTTT
TRBD1	-	TRBJ1-1	19	TRBV4-3	CASSQEGGQGSTTNTEAFF	TGCGCCAGCAGCCAAGAAGGGGGACAGGGATCCACTACGAACACTGAAGCTTTCTTT
-	-	TRBJ1-5	13	TRBV6-1	CASTDSLNQPQHF	TGTGCCAGCACCGACAGCCTCAATCAGCCCCAGCATTTT
TRBD1	-	TRBJ1-2	15	TRBV2	CASSPDRETSRGYTF	TGTGCCAGCAGTCCGGACAGGGAGACATCCAGGGGCTACACCTTC
-	-	TRBJ1-3	13	TRBV4-2	CASSFSSGNTIYF	TGTGCCAGCAGCTTCAGCTCTGGAAACACCATATATTTT
TRBD1	-	TRBJ1-3	14	TRBV7-3	CASSYTGAGNTIYF	TGTGCCAGCAGCTACACAGGGGCAGGAAACACCATATATTTT
TRBD1	-	TRBJ2-2	16	TRBV7-2	CASSLGTGVNTGELFF	TGTGCCAGCAGCTTAGGCACAGGGGTGAACACCGGGGAGCTGTTTTTT
TRBD1	-	TRBJ2-3	16	TRBV29-1	CSARDRGQFSTDTQYF	TGCAGCGCCCGGGACAGGGGACAATTTAGCACAGATACGCAGTATTTT
TRBD2	-	TRBJ2-7	16	TRBV27	CASSLSLSGGAYEQYF	TGTGCCAGCAGTTTATCTCTCAGCGGGGGGGCCTACGAGCAGTACTTC
-	once	TRBJ2-3	17	TRBV29-1	CSVAGRQGSGGTDTQYF	TGCAGCGTGGCCGGCCGACAGGGATCGGGGGGCACAGATACGCAGTATTTT
TRBD2	-	TRBJ2-1	16	TRBV29-1	CSVGRLAGGQGNEQFF	TGCAGCGTTGGGAGACTAGCGGGAGGACAGGGCAATGAGCAGTTCTTC
-	-	TRBJ2-1	12	TRBV7-8	CASSAAMNEQFF	TGTGCCAGCAGCGCGGCGATGAATGAGCAGTTCTTC
-	-	TRBJ1-1	11	TRBV20-1	CSARGNTEAFF	TGCAGTGCTAGGGGTAACACTGAAGCTTTCTTT
TRBD2	-	TRBJ2-1	14	TRBV5-6	CASSLGRTSGEQFF	TGTGCCAGCAGCTTGGGTAGGACTAGCGGTGAGCAGTTCTTC
-	-	TRBJ1-3	15	TRBV7-9	CASSLGAVSGNTIYF	TGTGCCAGCAGCTTAGGGGCAGTCTCTGGAAACACCATATATTTT
-	-	TRBJ2-5	13	TRBV15	CATSRAWRETQYF	TGTGCCACCAGCCGGGCTTGGAGGGAGACCCAGTACTTC
-	-	TRBJ2-3	15	TRBV28	CASSSPPADTDTQYF	TGTGCCAGCAGTTCCCCTCCGGCAGACACAGATACGCAGTATTTT
-	once	TRBJ1-5	14	TRBV10-3	CAISEANSNQPQHF	TGTGCCATCAGTGAAGCGAATAGCAATCAGCCCCAGCATTTT
-	-	TRBJ1-4	15	TRBV7-9	CASSLSKGMGEKLFF	TGTGCCAGCAGCTTAAGTAAGGGGATGGGTGAAAAACTGTTTTTT
-	-	TRBJ2-3	16	TRBV9	CASSVEGSPSTDTQYF	TGTGCCAGCAGCGTAGAGGGCAGCCCTAGCACAGATACGCAGTATTTT
-	-	TRBJ1-4	13	TRBV19	CASSVATNEKLFF	TGTGCCAGTAGTGTAGCAACTAATGAAAAACTGTTTTTT
-	few	TRBJ2-7	15	TRBV5-1	CASSLYSGSDYEQYF	TGCGCCAGCAGCTTGTACAGTGGTTCGGACTACGAGCAGTACTTC
TRBD2	-	TRBJ2-7	17	TRBV7-2	CASSLSLAGGPSYEQYF	TGTGCCAGCAGCTTAAGCCTAGCGGGAGGGCCCTCCTACGAGCAGTACTTC
-	-	TRBJ1-2	11	TRBV25-1	CASSLGYGYTF	TGTGCCAGCAGTCTAGGCTATGGCTACACCTTC